This entry is about one TCR beta chain. Its antigen remains unknown. There were only healthy Caucasians among the donors. MiXCR, run by TCRdb on the 5' RACE reads, gives a single entry per CDR3 protein. The table records 1.5 million to 2 million distinct CDR3 sequences, less than 35% of them present only once. The source of the sample is a study of identical twins. Study findings and constraints: The models gave estimates that fell short of the out-of-frame TCR alpha sharing seen in monozygotic twins. Excess sharing between twins was weaker in beta out-of-frame sequences.

Germline trimming cut 6 bases from V and 2 bases from J; bases unmatched to any gene: 7. Looked up from germline, CDR1 is DFQATT and CDR2 is SNEGSKA (reference sequence). The CDR3 is 15 residues long. What was sequenced was cord blood. This chain joins TRBV20-1 and TRBJ2-4; 10 nucleotides line up with TRBD2. The receptor's source is a newborn girl in good health. For the CDR3, the DNA is TGCAGTGCCGCCGGACTAGCGGCCTCCAAAAACATTCAGTACTTC. Amino acid sequence: CSAAGLAASKNIQYF.